This paragraph covers one T cell receptor beta chain sequence. The data originate from a study of blood T cell repertoires in COVID-19. CDR1 and CDR2 (germline): SGHTA, FQGTGA. V was pared by 4 bases and J by 7 bases, with 5 bases of the junction left unmatched. CDR3 length: 13 residues. Sequenced by immunoSEQ multiplex PCR; TCRdb stores in-frame clones only, minus some. The sample shows 130,000 to 150,000 clones, roughly 90% of them seen only once. The V gene is TRBV7-3, the J gene TRBJ1-2; 8 nucleotides line up with TRBD1. The material sequenced was PBMCs or T cells enriched from blood (not recorded which). The clonotype was recovered from a woman under 40 with acute COVID-19. The CDR3 sequence is CASSSDRGSGYTF. The CDR3 bases are TGTGCCAGCAGCTCCGACAGGGGAAGTGGCTACACCTTC.